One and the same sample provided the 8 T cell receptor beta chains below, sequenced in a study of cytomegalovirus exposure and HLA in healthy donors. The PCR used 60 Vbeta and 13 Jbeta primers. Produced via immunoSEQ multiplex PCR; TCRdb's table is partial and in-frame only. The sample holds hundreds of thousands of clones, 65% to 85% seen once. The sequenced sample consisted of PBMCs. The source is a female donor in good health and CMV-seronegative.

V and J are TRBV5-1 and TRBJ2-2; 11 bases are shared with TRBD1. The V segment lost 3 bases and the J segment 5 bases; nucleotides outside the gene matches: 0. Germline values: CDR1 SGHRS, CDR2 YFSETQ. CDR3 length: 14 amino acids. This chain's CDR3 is CASSWDRGTGELFF. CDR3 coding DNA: TGCGCCAGCAGCTGGGACAGGGGGACCGGGGAGCTGTTTTTT.

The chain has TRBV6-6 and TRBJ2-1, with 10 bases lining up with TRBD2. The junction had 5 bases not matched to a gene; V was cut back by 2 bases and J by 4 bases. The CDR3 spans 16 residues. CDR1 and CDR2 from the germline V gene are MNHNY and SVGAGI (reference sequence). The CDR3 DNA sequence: TGTGCCAGCAGTTACCTCCCGACTAGCGGGTACAATGAGCAGTTCTTC. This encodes CASSYLPTSGYNEQFF.

This CDR3 is CASSSLQGRGNTIYF. The DNA of the CDR3 is TGTGCCAGCAGCTCGCTACAGGGCCGAGGAAACACCATATATTTT. The chain couples TRBV14 to TRBJ1-3; TRBD1 might be the D (6 bases). Germline V gene data show CDR1 as SGHDN and CDR2 as FVKESK. Trimming took 5 bases from V and 4 from J, leaving 15 bases between them. This CDR3 spans 15 amino acids. Using reference TRBV14 and TRBJ1-3 for the parts outside the CDR3, the full variable domain is EAGVTQFPSHSVIEKGQTVTLRCDPISGHDNLYWYRRVMGKEIKFLLHFVKESKQDESGMPNNRFLAERTGGTYSTLKVQPAELEDSGVYFCASSSLQGRGNTIYFGEGSWLTVV.

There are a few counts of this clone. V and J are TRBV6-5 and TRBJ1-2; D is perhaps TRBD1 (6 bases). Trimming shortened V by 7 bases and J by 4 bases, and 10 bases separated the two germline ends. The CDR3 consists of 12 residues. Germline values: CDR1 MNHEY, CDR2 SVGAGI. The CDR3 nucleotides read TGTGCCAGCACTATGACAGGCTATGGCTACACCTTC. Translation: CASTMTGYGYTF.

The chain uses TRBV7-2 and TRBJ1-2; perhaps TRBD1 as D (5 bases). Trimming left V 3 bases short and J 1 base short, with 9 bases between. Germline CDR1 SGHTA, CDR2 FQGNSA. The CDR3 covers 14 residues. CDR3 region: CASSLTADNYGYTF. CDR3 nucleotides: TGTGCCAGCAGCTTGACAGCTGATAACTATGGCTACACCTTC. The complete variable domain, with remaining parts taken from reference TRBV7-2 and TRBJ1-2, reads GAGVSQSPSNKVTEKGKDVELRCDPISGHTALYWYRQSLGQGLEFLIYFQGNSAPDKSGLPSDRFSAERTGGSVSTLTIQRTQQEDSAVYLCASSLTADNYGYTFGSGTRLTVV.

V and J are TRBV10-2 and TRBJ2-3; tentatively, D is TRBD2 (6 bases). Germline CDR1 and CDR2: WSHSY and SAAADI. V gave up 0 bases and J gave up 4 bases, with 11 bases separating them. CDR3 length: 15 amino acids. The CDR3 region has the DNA TGCGCCAGCAGTGAGTCAGTAGCGGCGGCAGATACGCAGTATTTT. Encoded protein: CASSESVAAADTQYF.

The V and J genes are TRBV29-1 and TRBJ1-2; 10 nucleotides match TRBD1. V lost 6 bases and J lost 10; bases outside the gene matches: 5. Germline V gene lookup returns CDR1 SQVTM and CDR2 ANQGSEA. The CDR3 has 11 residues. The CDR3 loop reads CSVGTGDDYTF. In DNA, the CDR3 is TGCAGCGTCGGGACAGGGGATGACTACACCTTC.

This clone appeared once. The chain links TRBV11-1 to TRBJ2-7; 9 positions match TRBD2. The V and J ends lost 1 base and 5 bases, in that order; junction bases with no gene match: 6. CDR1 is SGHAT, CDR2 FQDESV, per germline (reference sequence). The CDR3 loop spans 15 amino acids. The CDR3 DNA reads TGTGCCAGCAGCTTAGGGTCTCTAGCGGGAAACGAGCAGTACTTC. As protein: CASSLGSLAGNEQYF. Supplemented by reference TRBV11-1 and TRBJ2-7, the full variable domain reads EAEVAQSPRYKITEKSQAVAFWCDPISGHATLYWYRQILGQGPELLVQFQDESVVDDSQLPKDRFSAERLKGVDSTLKIQPAELGDSAMYLCASSLGSLAGNEQYFGPGTRLTVT.